These T cell receptor beta chains were read from a single sample in a study of naive and memory T cell subsets. A single record per CDR3 protein comes from TCRdb applying MiXCR to the UMI-ligation and nested PCR reads. The sample includes some 83,000 distinct CDR3 sequences, around 13% of them seen just once. The sequencing input was central memory CD4+ T cells from blood. Receptors were obtained from a human donor in good health. The CDR3 runs from the conserved cysteine through the conserved F or W. Fields, in order: D gene, J gene, clone size, V gene, CDR3 DNA, CDR3 protein. D genes are given only for firm matches. The listing skips clone size in some rows; elsewhere it reads once, few, many or a size class.

D gene: -
J gene: TRBJ1-2
clone size: -
V gene: TRBV20-1
CDR3 DNA: TGCAGTGCTAGAGATGGGGCAGGGTCTAGTTTGAACTATGGCTACACCTTC
CDR3 protein: CSARDGAGSSLNYGYTF

D gene: -
J gene: TRBJ2-3
clone size: -
V gene: TRBV10-3
CDR3 DNA: TGTGCCACCGCTAGCGCCAGCACAGATACGCAGTATTTT
CDR3 protein: CATASASTDTQYF

D gene: TRBD1
J gene: TRBJ2-2
clone size: -
V gene: TRBV12-3/TRBV12-4
CDR3 DNA: TGTGCCAGCAGCCCCCGAAGACAGGGGCGCCATCAGCGTTCCGACACCGGGGAGCTGTTTTTT
CDR3 protein: CASSPRRQGRHQRSDTGELFF

D gene: -
J gene: TRBJ2-7
clone size: few
V gene: TRBV4-1
CDR3 DNA: TGCGCCAGCAGCCAAGGGCCCGGCGGGTGGGGCTCCGAGCAGTACTTC
CDR3 protein: CASSQGPGGWGSEQYF

D gene: TRBD2
J gene: TRBJ2-1
clone size: -
V gene: TRBV28
CDR3 DNA: TGTGCCAGCAGTCAGGGGACTAGCGGGAGAGCGAATGAGCAGTTCTTC
CDR3 protein: CASSQGTSGRANEQFF

D gene: -
J gene: TRBJ1-1
clone size: -
V gene: TRBV20-1
CDR3 DNA: TGCAGTGCCGATAGGCGCAGGGCGAACACTGAAGCTTTCTTT
CDR3 protein: CSADRRRANTEAFF

D gene: TRBD2
J gene: TRBJ2-7
clone size: -
V gene: TRBV5-1
CDR3 DNA: TGCGCCAGCAGCTTGGACGGGACTAGCGGGGCCTACGAGCAGTACTTC
CDR3 protein: CASSLDGTSGAYEQYF

D gene: -
J gene: TRBJ1-5
clone size: many
V gene: TRBV12-3/TRBV12-4
CDR3 DNA: TGTGCCAGCAGTTTGGCAATGGGCTATAGCAATCAGCCCCAGCATTTT
CDR3 protein: CASSLAMGYSNQPQHF

D gene: -
J gene: TRBJ1-5
clone size: few
V gene: TRBV7-3
CDR3 DNA: TGTGCCAGCAGCACAGGGTATAGCAATCAGCCCCAGCATTTT
CDR3 protein: CASSTGYSNQPQHF

D gene: -
J gene: TRBJ2-4
clone size: few
V gene: TRBV20-1
CDR3 DNA: TGCAGTGCTAGAGTTGCCCAACTAGCCAAAAACATTCAGTACTTC
CDR3 protein: CSARVAQLAKNIQYF

D gene: TRBD2
J gene: TRBJ2-5
clone size: -
V gene: TRBV7-9
CDR3 DNA: TGTGCCACCAACCCTCCGGGACTAGCGGGAGGGCCAGGAGAGACCCAGTACTTC
CDR3 protein: CATNPPGLAGGPGETQYF

D gene: -
J gene: TRBJ2-1
clone size: many
V gene: TRBV20-1
CDR3 DNA: TGCAGTGCTAGAACCGTGCGGCAGGGGCACGGGGAGCAGTTCTTC
CDR3 protein: CSARTVRQGHGEQFF

D gene: TRBD1
J gene: TRBJ2-5
clone size: few
V gene: TRBV24-1
CDR3 DNA: TGTGCCACCAGTGATCCCGGACAGGGTACGGAGACCCAGTACTTC
CDR3 protein: CATSDPGQGTETQYF

D gene: -
J gene: TRBJ1-1
clone size: once
V gene: TRBV27
CDR3 DNA: TGTGCCAGCAGTACAGAGTTGAACACTGAAGCTTTCTTT
CDR3 protein: CASSTELNTEAFF

D gene: -
J gene: TRBJ1-1
clone size: -
V gene: TRBV6-2/TRBV6-3
CDR3 DNA: TGTGCCAGCAGTCCGTTTTTGTCCACTGAAGCTTTCTTT
CDR3 protein: CASSPFLSTEAFF

D gene: TRBD1
J gene: TRBJ2-5
clone size: many
V gene: TRBV7-7
CDR3 DNA: TGTGCCAGCAGTCGGGACAGGGGAGAGACCCAGTACTTC
CDR3 protein: CASSRDRGETQYF

D gene: TRBD1
J gene: TRBJ1-1
clone size: few
V gene: TRBV7-9
CDR3 DNA: TGTGCCAGCAGCACCCGGGACAGGGGGCCGGTGAACACTGAAGCTTTCTTT
CDR3 protein: CASSTRDRGPVNTEAFF

D gene: -
J gene: TRBJ1-1
clone size: -
V gene: TRBV30
CDR3 DNA: TGTGCCTGGGCGACAGACCCGAACACTGAAGCTTTCTTT
CDR3 protein: CAWATDPNTEAFF

D gene: -
J gene: TRBJ2-7
clone size: -
V gene: TRBV4-1
CDR3 DNA: TGCGCCAGCAGCCACAAACCACAGGCCCCGGGGGACCACGAGCAGTACTTC
CDR3 protein: CASSHKPQAPGDHEQYF

D gene: -
J gene: TRBJ2-5
clone size: -
V gene: TRBV20-1
CDR3 DNA: TGCAGTGCTATGATCCAGCATGAGACCCAGTACTTC
CDR3 protein: CSAMIQHETQYF

D gene: -
J gene: TRBJ2-1
clone size: few
V gene: TRBV19
CDR3 DNA: TGTGCCAGTGGAAGCGAGCAGTTCTTC
CDR3 protein: CASGSEQFF

D gene: TRBD2
J gene: TRBJ2-3
clone size: few
V gene: TRBV6-2/TRBV6-3
CDR3 DNA: TGTGCCAGCAGTTCTCCGCTAGCGGGAGGACCGCCTAGGGATACGCAGTATTTT
CDR3 protein: CASSSPLAGGPPRDTQYF

D gene: -
J gene: TRBJ1-5
clone size: -
V gene: TRBV28
CDR3 DNA: TGTGCCAGCAGTTTACCGGGGGAAAGTCAGCCCCAGCATTTT
CDR3 protein: CASSLPGESQPQHF

D gene: TRBD1
J gene: TRBJ1-4
clone size: few
V gene: TRBV5-1
CDR3 DNA: TGCGCCAGCAGCTTTCAGGGGGCAACTAATGAAAAACTGTTTTTT
CDR3 protein: CASSFQGATNEKLFF

D gene: -
J gene: TRBJ2-6
clone size: -
V gene: TRBV7-8
CDR3 DNA: TGTGCCAGCAGCCTCGGGGCACCTGGGGCCAACGTCCTGACTTTC
CDR3 protein: CASSLGAPGANVLTF

D gene: TRBD1
J gene: TRBJ1-2
clone size: -
V gene: TRBV4-3
CDR3 DNA: TGCGCCAGCAGCCAAGGGACAGGACCCTATGGCTACACCTTC
CDR3 protein: CASSQGTGPYGYTF

D gene: TRBD2
J gene: TRBJ2-1
clone size: many
V gene: TRBV29-1
CDR3 DNA: TGCAGCGTTGTTAACGGGAGGACCCCCCATGAGCAGTTCTTC
CDR3 protein: CSVVNGRTPHEQFF

D gene: -
J gene: TRBJ1-1
clone size: many
V gene: TRBV20-1
CDR3 DNA: TGCAGTGCTAGCACTCCGGGACTGATGAACACTGAAGCTTTCTTT
CDR3 protein: CSASTPGLMNTEAFF

D gene: -
J gene: TRBJ2-3
clone size: many
V gene: TRBV4-2
CDR3 DNA: TGTGCCAGCAGCCAAGATCCCCAGACCAGCCCGGGTGATACGCAGTATTTT
CDR3 protein: CASSQDPQTSPGDTQYF

D gene: -
J gene: TRBJ2-7
clone size: medium-sized
V gene: TRBV4-3
CDR3 DNA: TGCGCCAGCAGCCCCGGACAGATCAGCTCCTACGAGCAGTACTTC
CDR3 protein: CASSPGQISSYEQYF

D gene: -
J gene: TRBJ1-6
clone size: few
V gene: TRBV4-2
CDR3 DNA: TGTGCCAGCAGCCACTCTGCACAATCTGACAATTCACCCCTCCACTTT
CDR3 protein: CASSHSAQSDNSPLHF

D gene: -
J gene: TRBJ2-3
clone size: many
V gene: TRBV6-1
CDR3 DNA: TGTGCCAGCACCCGAAGTGGGGGGCGCGCAGATACGCAGTATTTT
CDR3 protein: CASTRSGGRADTQYF

D gene: -
J gene: TRBJ1-5
clone size: -
V gene: TRBV5-5
CDR3 DNA: TGTGCCAGCAGCTTGGCCGGGGATAGCAATCAGCCCCAGCATTTT
CDR3 protein: CASSLAGDSNQPQHF

D gene: TRBD1
J gene: TRBJ1-1
clone size: many
V gene: TRBV7-2
CDR3 DNA: TGTGCCAGCAGCTTAGCGGGGACAGCCGAGCGTGAAGCTTTCTTT
CDR3 protein: CASSLAGTAEREAFF

D gene: TRBD1
J gene: TRBJ1-1
clone size: -
V gene: TRBV27
CDR3 DNA: TGTGCCAGCAGTTTATACGACAGGGCAGGACTAGCTTTCTTT
CDR3 protein: CASSLYDRAGLAFF

D gene: -
J gene: TRBJ2-5
clone size: -
V gene: TRBV12-3/TRBV12-4
CDR3 DNA: TGTGCCAGCAGACGAGGACTGGCGGAGACCCAGTACTTC
CDR3 protein: CASRRGLAETQYF

D gene: -
J gene: TRBJ1-5
clone size: few
V gene: TRBV21-1
CDR3 DNA: TGTGCCAGCACCATTCAGGACAGGGGGGGTAGCAATCAGCCCCAGCATTTT
CDR3 protein: CASTIQDRGGSNQPQHF

D gene: -
J gene: TRBJ1-3
clone size: few
V gene: TRBV6-5
CDR3 DNA: TGTGCCAGCAGTTACTCGTTGGCATCGGGAAACACCATATATTTT
CDR3 protein: CASSYSLASGNTIYF

D gene: TRBD2
J gene: TRBJ2-5
clone size: -
V gene: TRBV29-1
CDR3 DNA: TGCAGCGTTGGGGAGGGGACCCAGTACTTC
CDR3 protein: CSVGEGTQYF

D gene: -
J gene: TRBJ2-1
clone size: many
V gene: TRBV4-1
CDR3 DNA: TGCGCCAGCAGCCGAACAGGGGGGGAAGTCCAGTTCTTC
CDR3 protein: CASSRTGGEVQFF

D gene: TRBD2
J gene: TRBJ2-3
clone size: few
V gene: TRBV10-3
CDR3 DNA: TGTGCCATCAGTGAGGCGGGTAGCGGGAGATCCGCAGATACGCAGTATTTT
CDR3 protein: CAISEAGSGRSADTQYF

D gene: -
J gene: TRBJ1-5
clone size: -
V gene: TRBV6-5
CDR3 DNA: TGTGCCAGCAGACCCCAGGGAGATAGCAATCAGCCCCAGCATTTT
CDR3 protein: CASRPQGDSNQPQHF

D gene: TRBD1
J gene: TRBJ1-2
clone size: -
V gene: TRBV10-3
CDR3 DNA: TGTGCCATCAGTGAGTCCACAGGGGAAGGCTATGGCTACACCTTC
CDR3 protein: CAISESTGEGYGYTF

D gene: TRBD2
J gene: TRBJ2-5
clone size: -
V gene: TRBV3-1
CDR3 DNA: TGTGCCAGCAGACCAGGGACTATTAACGGCTTACGGGGGGAGACCCAGTACTTC
CDR3 protein: CASRPGTINGLRGETQYF

D gene: TRBD2
J gene: TRBJ2-1
clone size: -
V gene: TRBV11-2
CDR3 DNA: TGTGCCAGCAGTCTCACCCTAAGCGGGATTGTTGTGGGCAATGAGCAGTTCTTC
CDR3 protein: CASSLTLSGIVVGNEQFF

D gene: TRBD1
J gene: TRBJ1-2
clone size: -
V gene: TRBV27
CDR3 DNA: TGTGCCAGCAGAGGGACAGCCTATGGCTACACCTTC
CDR3 protein: CASRGTAYGYTF

D gene: TRBD1
J gene: TRBJ2-1
clone size: few
V gene: TRBV20-1
CDR3 DNA: TGCAGTGCCACCAACAGGGGAGATATTCGCAATGAGCAGTTCTTC
CDR3 protein: CSATNRGDIRNEQFF

D gene: -
J gene: TRBJ2-7
clone size: few
V gene: TRBV30
CDR3 DNA: TGTGCCTGGAGTGGAGGGGCCTACGAGCAGTACTTC
CDR3 protein: CAWSGGAYEQYF

D gene: TRBD2
J gene: TRBJ2-7
clone size: few
V gene: TRBV7-2
CDR3 DNA: TGTGCCAGCAGCCCGAGCGGGACTAGCTCCTACGAGCAGTACTTC
CDR3 protein: CASSPSGTSSYEQYF